A selection of T cell receptor beta chains follows, all from one sample in a study of blood T cell repertoires in COVID-19. Assay: immunoSEQ multiplex PCR; the TCRdb copy retains only in-frame clones and omits some. The sample yields roughly 180,000 clones, 70% to 85% seen once. Sequencing was carried out using peripheral blood. The receptor set was obtained from a woman in her thirties with acute or convalescent COVID-19. The conserved cysteine and the conserved F or W are not part of the CDR3 here. Each record gives: V gene, J gene, CDR3 protein.

>TRBV7-9|TRBJ2-1
ASSLAQGAYNEQF
>TRBV3-1/TRBV3-2|TRBJ2-3
ASSQTHTDTQY
>TRBV6-5|TRBJ2-2
ASGPTGNTGELF
>TRBV28|TRBJ2-1
ASSSDRGRVDEQF
>TRBV30|TRBJ1-4
AWGRGEKLF
>TRBV28|TRBJ1-3
ASSAPGGNYGNTIY
>TRBV19|TRBJ2-5
ASRLTRGETQY
>TRBV7-9|TRBJ2-7
ASSRSGGTSSYEQY
>TRBV5-4|TRBJ2-7
ASSLLSGGGSYEQY
>TRBV9|TRBJ2-1
ASSAGQGSYNEQF
>TRBV11-1|TRBJ2-2
ASSLAVAGGGTGELF
>TRBV19|TRBJ2-5
ASSAGTGGAKTQY
>TRBV12-3/TRBV12-4|TRBJ1-1
ASSQGRIEAF
>TRBV27|TRBJ2-7
ASKFAGAFYEQY
>TRBV7-2|TRBJ2-3
ASSLVSSTDTQY
>TRBV6-2/TRBV6-3|TRBJ2-3
ASSDPGQGTDTQY
>TRBV12-3/TRBV12-4|TRBJ2-5
ASRRQFQETQY
>TRBV7-2|TRBJ2-7
ASRFISTYEQY
>TRBV27|TRBJ1-2
ASSPIRGSYGYT
>TRBV10-3|TRBJ2-3
AISALLERADTQY
>TRBV5-1|TRBJ2-1
ASSDLDEQF
>TRBV21-1|TRBJ1-1
ASNREKGMNTEAF
>TRBV29-1|TRBJ1-4
SVEDRGQGSRKLF
>TRBV14|TRBJ2-3
ASSQDLRGLGTDTQY
>TRBV4-2|TRBJ2-1
ASSPWTSGGGYNEQF
>TRBV18|TRBJ2-5
ASSPARTGQETQY
>TRBV28|TRBJ1-2
ASSPRQRSNYGYT
>TRBV28|TRBJ1-2
ASSRTGVYTYGYT
>TRBV11-2|TRBJ1-3
ASSLDRLRNTIY
>TRBV6-6|TRBJ1-2
ASRGQGASIVHGYT
>TRBV28|TRBJ2-3
ASKGSAHTDTQY
>TRBV29-1|TRBJ2-1
SVLGAQGSSYNEQF
>TRBV6-1|TRBJ1-2
ASSELGRGYT
>TRBV28|TRBJ1-2
ASSFGTPYGYT
>TRBV5-8|TRBJ1-6
ASSFGGGNSPLH
>TRBV7-9|TRBJ2-2
ASSDRGPGELF
>TRBV13|TRBJ1-1
ASSSGQGFGMNTEAF
>TRBV5-1|TRBJ1-2
ASSTETGGHGYT
>TRBV6-4|TRBJ2-1
ASSDPPQYTEQF
>TRBV19|TRBJ1-2
ASSILRDYGYT
>TRBV7-9|TRBJ1-4
ASSLGGTIIEKLF
>TRBV2|TRBJ2-3
ARQVSDTQY
>TRBV27|TRBJ2-1
ASSLWVSSGNEQF
>TRBV25-1|TRBJ1-3
ASSEYSGRGRGNTIY
>TRBV28|TRBJ1-5
ASSLGGVDLRAQH
>TRBV7-2|TRBJ2-3
ASSYRSLALGADTQY
>TRBV11-2|TRBJ2-2
ASSLQQGRAGELF
>TRBV4-1|TRBJ2-7
ASSFQGTYEQY
>TRBV5-6|TRBJ2-1
ASSLAGVGYNEQF
>TRBV5-6|TRBJ2-6
ASSAIKHGVGFGANVLT
>TRBV15|TRBJ1-2
ATSRGGPVPYGYT
>TRBV30|TRBJ2-3
AWSRAGVLSDTQY
>TRBV4-3|TRBJ2-5
ASSQVAGAGETQY
>TRBV7-2|TRBJ1-2
ASSLADFGYGYT